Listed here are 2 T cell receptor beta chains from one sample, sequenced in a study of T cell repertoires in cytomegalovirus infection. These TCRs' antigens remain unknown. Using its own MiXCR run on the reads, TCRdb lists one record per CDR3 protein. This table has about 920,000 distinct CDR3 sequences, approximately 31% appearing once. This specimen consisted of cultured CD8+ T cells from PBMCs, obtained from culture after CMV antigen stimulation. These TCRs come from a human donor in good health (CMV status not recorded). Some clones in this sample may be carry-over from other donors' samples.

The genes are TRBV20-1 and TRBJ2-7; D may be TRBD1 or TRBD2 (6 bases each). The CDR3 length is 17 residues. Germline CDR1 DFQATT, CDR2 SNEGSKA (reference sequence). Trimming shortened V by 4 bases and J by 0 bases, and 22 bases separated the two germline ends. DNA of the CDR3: TGCAGTGCTACCCCTTCCGTCCGGGGGCCCTCCTCCTACGAGCAGTACGTC. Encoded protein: CSATPSVRGPSSYEQYV.

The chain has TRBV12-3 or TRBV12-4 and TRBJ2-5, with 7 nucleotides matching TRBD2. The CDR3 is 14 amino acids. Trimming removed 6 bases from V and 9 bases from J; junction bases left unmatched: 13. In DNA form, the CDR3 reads TGTGCCAGCAGCTCGGGACTACCTCTCAGGGCCCAGTACTTC. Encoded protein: CASSSGLPLRAQYF.